This T cell receptor (beta chain) was captured by sequencing in a study of blood T cell repertoires in COVID-19 (dated by TCRdb to about 2020). Study-wide context: Samples covering the acute and convalescent phases of COVID-19 were provided by collaborators in the United States, Italy and Spain. Deeply sampled blood TCRbeta repertoires from subjects exposed to, actively infected with, or recovered from COVID-19 were included in the dataset. Sample metadata almost always included a de-identified subject ID, COVID-19 status, age in years and sex. The samples were drawn from the first 160 participants of the ongoing ImmuneRACE study and from 950 to 1,500 subjects provided by 6 global collaborators. The repertoires were released in a freely available public database intended as a resource for research on the immune response to SARS-CoV-2. Where available, HLA class I and class II types were obtained from metadata supplied by the sample provider rather than from assay-based typing. The prospective study material was composed of cDNA or gDNA derived from T cells, B-cell-depleted T cells, or PBMCs.

The immunoSEQ Assay, a bias-controlled multiplex PCR, was used to amplify TCRbeta CDR3 regions from genomic DNA. From the authors' description of their analysis: Within the assay, amplification of reference gene primers was used to estimate how many nucleated cells each sample contained. To quantify the absolute abundance of each unique TCRbeta CDR3 rearrangement, sequence reads were collapsed and filtered. For each sample, productive Simpson clonality was calculated by taking the square root of Simpson's diversity index across productive rearrangements. The clones in this table, taken by TCRdb from immuneACCESS, are in-frame only. Not every clone is retained; where verified, under half of the shortfall comes from an unresolved V gene, and the cause of the rest is unknown. That table is the source of V, J and clone size, and D and trimming were worked out from the DNA. The sample includes about 310,000 clones, with nearly 90% observed a single time. The ten most abundant clones make up around 0.93% of the sample.

CDR1 and CDR2 (SGHKS, YYEKEE) derive from the germline V gene (reference sequence). Counted from cysteine to phenylalanine, this CDR3 has 17 amino acids. CDR3 DNA only is kept here, 51 bases in frame from base 1. Compared with germline, V lacks 0 bases and J lacks 6 bases; bases without a gene match: 7. One collaborating source in Seattle enrolled patients while the patients were actively infected and followed the patients over time throughout the course of disease. Each collaborating institution followed its own protocols to collect whole blood in K2EDTA tubes. For TCRbeta analysis, collaborators shipped samples as frozen whole blood, isolated PBMCs, or DNA extracted from either of those sample types. Study-wide findings and limitations: The amount of clinical and demographic metadata varied by source and participant and was provided uncurated.

Comment on this clone: Its antigen target is currently unknown. There are no base qualities to consult, and no much larger clone falls within one base.

The rearranged segments are TRBV5-5 and TRBJ2-2, and TRBD1 aligns with 11 junction nucleotides. The sequence was collected from a woman aged 40-49 years with COVID-19, enrolled during active disease. Sequencing was performed on peripheral blood. CDR3 loop: CASSLAGQGAAPGELFF. The DNA sequence follows: TGTGCCAGCAGCTTGGCCGGACAGGGGGCGGCACCCGGGGAGCTGTTTTTT. The variable domain in full, with residues beyond the CDR3 obtained from the reference TRBV5-5 and TRBJ2-2 genes, is DAGVTQSPTHLIKTRGQQVTLRCSPISGHKSVSWYQQVLGQGPQFIFQYYEKEERGRGNFPDRFSARQFPNYSSELNVNALLLGDSALYLCASSLAGQGAAPGELFFGEGSRLTVL.